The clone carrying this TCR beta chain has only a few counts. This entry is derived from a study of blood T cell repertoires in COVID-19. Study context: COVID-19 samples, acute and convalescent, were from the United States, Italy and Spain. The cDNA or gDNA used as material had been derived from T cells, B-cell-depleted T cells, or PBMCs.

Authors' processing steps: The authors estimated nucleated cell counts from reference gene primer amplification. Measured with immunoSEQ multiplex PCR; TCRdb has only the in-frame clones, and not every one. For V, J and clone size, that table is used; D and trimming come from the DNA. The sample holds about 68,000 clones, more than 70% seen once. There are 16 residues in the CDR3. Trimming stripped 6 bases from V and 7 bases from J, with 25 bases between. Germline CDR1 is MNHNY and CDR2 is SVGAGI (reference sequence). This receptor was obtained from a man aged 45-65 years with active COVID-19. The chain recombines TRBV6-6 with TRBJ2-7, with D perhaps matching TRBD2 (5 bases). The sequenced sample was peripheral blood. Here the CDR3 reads CASRPPGRQASGEQYF. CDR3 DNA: TGTGCCAGCAGACCCCCTGGACGGCAGGCTTCGGGGGAGCAGTACTTC.